This TCR beta chain was obtained from a study of STAT5B mutations in CD4+ large granular lymphocyte leukemia. Looking at the study overall: CD8+ depletion followed by anti-CD4 microbead selection was applied to cryopreserved cells. Study results and limitations: TRBV06-family usage was enriched in top patient clones (8/27) versus controls (2/35).

As to this clone: What it recognizes is unknown.

Bead-separated CD4+, CD4+CD8+, CD57+ or CD56+ fractions, or PBMC, were used. The CDR3 sequence is 16 residues long. Germline loops: CDR1 MGHRA, CDR2 YSYEKL. V lost 4 bases and J lost 0, with 15 bases in between. Here immunoSEQ multiplex PCR was the method, and the copy in TCRdb shows in-frame clones only, minus some. Among 9,000 to 10,000 clones listed, just under 85% were seen once. J is TRBJ1-2 and V is TRBV4-1, with no clear D. Sequencing was carried out using PBMCs. The TCR originated in a man in his 60s with CD4+ T-cell large granular lymphocyte leukemia. CDR3 in DNA: TGCGCCAGCAGCCGCCAAGGAGGCTCAGCTAACTATGGCTACACCTTC. The encoded protein is CASSRQGGSANYGYTF.